This T cell receptor beta chain was captured by sequencing in a study of blood T cell repertoires in COVID-19. The wider study: Acute-phase and convalescent COVID-19 samples originated in the United States, Italy and Spain.

Assay used: immunoSEQ multiplex PCR; TCRdb lists only in-frame clones, some missing. This table has approximately 200,000 clones, roughly 80% appearing once. Residents of about two dozen US areas, aged roughly 18 to 89 years, made up the participants. This clonotype was sampled from a woman in her thirties or forties with acute COVID-19. The sample consisted of PBMCs or T cells enriched from blood (not recorded which).

The CDR3 bases are TGTGCCAGCAGTCCAAACTTTACTGGCTACACCTTC. It specifies CASSPNFTGYTF. The chain combines TRBV28 with TRBJ1-2, with no clear D. Per the germline V gene, CDR1 is MDHEN and CDR2 is SYDVKM. CDR3 length equals 12 residues. V lost 5 bases to trimming and J lost 7 bases, with 11 bases between them.